This T cell receptor beta chain came from a study of cytotoxic CD8 clonotypes in ibrutinib-treated CLL. The overall study: Response was recorded as partial in approximately 25 patients and complete in 2; at median 68 months, around 14 remained remitted and roughly 12 had progressed.

This clone appeared a single time. Its antigen is still unknown. The study, taken as a whole, reports: There were few public clonotypes, and on treatment they contracted or stayed stable. Clonality climbed at ibrutinib response, then dropped toward baseline at progression.

A 1 in 200,000 to 1 in 1 million T cell depth was the sequencing target. The table came from immunoSEQ multiplex PCR; TCRdb's copy has only in-frame clones and leaves some out. The sample has more than 55,000 clones; less than 75% are singletons. Germline-derived CDR1 and CDR2 are SGHTA and FQGNSA. The CDR3 has 14 amino acids. Trimming removed 0 bases from V and 5 bases from J, with 10 bases in between. The J gene is TRBJ1-1, the V gene TRBV7-2; maybe TRBD1 (6 bases). The source of this sequence is a human donor with chronic lymphocytic leukemia. This sample comprised PBMCs, obtained after 12 months of ibrutinib treatment. DNA of the CDR3: TGTGCCAGCAGCTTAGCCCCCGGGACAACTGAAGCTTTCTTT. Encoded protein: CASSLAPGTTEAFF.